This T cell receptor (beta chain) was sequenced for a study of T cell changes during pregnancy in multiple sclerosis. Produced via immunoSEQ multiplex PCR; TCRdb's table is partial and in-frame only. This sample yields roughly 59,000 clones, of which over 85% are seen a single time; 0.36% belongs to the top ten. Germline values: CDR1 SGHTA, CDR2 FQGNSA. The CDR3 loop spans 16 amino acids. V was clipped by 1 base and J by 4 bases, with 16 bases between them. The input for sequencing was CD4+ T cells from peripheral blood mononuclear cells, taken before pregnancy. This clonotype was obtained from a female donor with multiple sclerosis, enrolled in a pregnancy study. The J gene is TRBJ1-1, the V gene TRBV7-2; TRBD1 might be the D (5 bases). In nucleotides, the CDR3 is TGTGCCAGCAGCTTAGTATTTGGCGGGGGAGGCACTGAAGCTTTCTTT. It codes for CASSLVFGGGGTEAFF. Together with reference TRBV7-2 and TRBJ1-1, the CDR3 gives the full variable domain: GAGVSQSPSNKVTEKGKDVELRCDPISGHTALYWYRQSLGQGLEFLIYFQGNSAPDKSGLPSDRFSAERTGGSVSTLTIQRTQQEDSAVYLCASSLVFGGGGTEAFFGQGTRLTVV.